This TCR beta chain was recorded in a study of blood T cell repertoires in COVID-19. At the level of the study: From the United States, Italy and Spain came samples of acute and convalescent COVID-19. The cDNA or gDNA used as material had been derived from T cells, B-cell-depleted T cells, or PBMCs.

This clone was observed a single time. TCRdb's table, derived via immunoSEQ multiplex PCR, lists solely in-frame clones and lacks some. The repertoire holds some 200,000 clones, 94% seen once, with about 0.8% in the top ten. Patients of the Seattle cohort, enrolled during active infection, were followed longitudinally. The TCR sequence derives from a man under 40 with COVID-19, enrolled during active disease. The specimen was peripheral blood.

The CDR3 loop reads CASSPVGDTIYF. As DNA, the CDR3 is TGTGCCAGCTCACCGGTCGGGGACACCATATATTTT. The chain recombines TRBV18 with TRBJ1-3; D is undetermined. CDR1 is KGHSH, CDR2 LQKENI, per germline. The CDR3 length is 12 residues. Trimming took 3 bases from V and 8 from J, leaving 8 bases between them.